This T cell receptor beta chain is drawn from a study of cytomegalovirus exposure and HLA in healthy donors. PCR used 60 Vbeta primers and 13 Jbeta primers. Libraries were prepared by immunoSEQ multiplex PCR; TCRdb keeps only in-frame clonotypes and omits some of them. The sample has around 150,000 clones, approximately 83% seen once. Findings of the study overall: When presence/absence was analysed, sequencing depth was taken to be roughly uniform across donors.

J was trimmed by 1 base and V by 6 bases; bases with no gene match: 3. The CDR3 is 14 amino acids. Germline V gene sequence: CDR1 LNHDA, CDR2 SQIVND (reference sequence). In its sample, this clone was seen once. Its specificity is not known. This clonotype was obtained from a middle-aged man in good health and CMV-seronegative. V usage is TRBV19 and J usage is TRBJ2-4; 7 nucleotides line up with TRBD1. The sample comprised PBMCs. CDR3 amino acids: CASSQQGAKNIQYF. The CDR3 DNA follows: TGTGCCAGTAGCCAACAGGGGGCCAAAAACATTCAGTACTTC.